The 7 T cell receptor beta chains below were found in one sample sequenced in a study of vaccination and CD4 T cells after COVID-19. Their cognate antigens are unknown. Treatment reported: roughly 10-day PBMC culture with coronavirus spike peptide pools or control peptides (ViraFEST assay). Cultured CD4+ T cells had their DNA profiled by the Oncomine TCR Beta short-read assay. TCRdb used MiXCR to reprocess the PCR reads, holding one entry per CDR3 protein. The sample consists of about 15,000 distinct CDR3 sequences, less than 80% of them appearing once. Material for sequencing was CD4+ T cells from blood, cultured in vitro. The receptors were sampled from a human donor who had recovered from COVID-19.

The V call is TRBV11-2, the J call TRBJ2-7, with 7 nucleotides matching TRBD1. The CDR3 contains 15 residues. The V segment lost 4 bases and the J segment 5 bases; nucleotides outside the gene matches: 11. Germline V gene data show CDR1 as SGHAT and CDR2 as FQNNGV. CDR3 in amino acids: CASSYEGGAGHEQYF. The CDR3 region has the DNA TGTGCCAGCAGCTACGAAGGGGGCGCGGGCCACGAGCAGTACTTC.

Here the CDR3 reads CASSYSTGGEQYF. The CDR3 bases are TGTGCCAGCAGTTACTCGACAGGGGGCGAGCAGTACTTC. J is TRBJ2-7 and V is TRBV6-5; 9 bases fit TRBD1. The CDR3 contains 13 residues. Unmatched junction bases numbered 0, after V lost 0 bases and J lost 6 bases. Germline V CDR1 and CDR2: MNHEY, SVGAGI.

The rearrangement uses TRBV25-1 and TRBJ2-2; D is possibly TRBD1 or TRBD2 (5 bases each). V was shortened by 7 bases and J by 4 bases, with 13 bases between the two germline ends. Germline V CDR1 and CDR2: MGHDK, SYGVNS. CDR3 length: 14 residues. As DNA, the CDR3 is TGTGCCAGCACGGGCCGGGGCGCCACCGGGGAGCTGTTTTTT. Protein sequence: CASTGRGATGELFF.

This rearrangement joins TRBV7-2 to TRBJ1-2, with a tentative D call TRBD1 (6 bases). CDR1 is SGHTA and CDR2 is FQGNSA in the germline V gene. V was trimmed by 1 base and J by 6 bases, leaving 6 bases between them. The CDR3 is 12 residues long. Here the CDR3 reads CASSLDRDGYTF. CDR3 in DNA: TGTGCCAGCAGCTTAGACAGGGATGGCTACACCTTC.

This chain connects TRBV7-2 to TRBJ1-5, with 10 bases fitting TRBD1. Per germline, CDR1 SGHTA and CDR2 FQGNSA. J gave up 6 bases and V 5 bases, and 7 bases lay outside the gene matches. The length of the CDR3 is 15 residues. Written as DNA, the CDR3 is TGTGCCAGCAGCGAAGGCGGACAGGGGGGTCAGCCCCAGCATTTT. This encodes CASSEGGQGGQPQHF.

The chain combines TRBV6-2 or TRBV6-3 with TRBJ1-2; maybe TRBD1 (6 bases). V was trimmed by 2 bases and J by 5 bases, leaving 15 bases between them. Germline CDR1 MNHEY, CDR2 SVGEGT. The CDR3 loop spans 15 amino acids. Here the CDR3 DNA reads TGTGCCAGCAGTTACGGGACACCCAAGGGGTATGGCTACACCTTC. It is translated as CASSYGTPKGYGYTF.

This clonotype is termed medium-sized. J is TRBJ2-1 and V is TRBV7-6; D unclear. The germline V gene has CDR1 SGHVS and CDR2 FNYEAQ. The CDR3 is made up of 13 amino acids. Deletions cut 1 base from V and 7 bases from J, with 8 bases between. This CDR3 reads CASSLVSLNEQFF. In DNA form, the CDR3 reads TGTGCCAGCAGCTTAGTTTCGCTGAATGAGCAGTTCTTC.